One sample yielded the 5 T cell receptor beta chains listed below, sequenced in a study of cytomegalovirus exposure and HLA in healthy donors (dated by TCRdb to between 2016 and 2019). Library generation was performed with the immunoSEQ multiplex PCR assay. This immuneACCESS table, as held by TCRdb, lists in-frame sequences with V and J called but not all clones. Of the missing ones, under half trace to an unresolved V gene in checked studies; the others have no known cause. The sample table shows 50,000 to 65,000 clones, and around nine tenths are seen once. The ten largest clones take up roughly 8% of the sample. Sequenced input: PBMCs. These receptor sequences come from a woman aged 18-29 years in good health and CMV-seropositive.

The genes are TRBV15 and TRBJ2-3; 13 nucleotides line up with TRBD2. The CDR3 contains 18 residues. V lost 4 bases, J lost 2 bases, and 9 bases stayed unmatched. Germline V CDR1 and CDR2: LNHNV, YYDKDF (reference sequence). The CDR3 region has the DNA TGTGCCACCAGCATCCGACTAGCGGGGGGCGCTTCCACAGATACGCAGTATTTT. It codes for CATSIRLAGGASTDTQYF. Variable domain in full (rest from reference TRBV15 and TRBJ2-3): DAMVIQNPRYQVTQFGKPVTLSCSQTLNHNVMYWYQQKSSQAPKLLFHYYDKDFNNEADTPDNFQSRRPNTSFCFLDIRSPGLGDTAMYLCATSIRLAGGASTDTQYFGPGTRLTVL.

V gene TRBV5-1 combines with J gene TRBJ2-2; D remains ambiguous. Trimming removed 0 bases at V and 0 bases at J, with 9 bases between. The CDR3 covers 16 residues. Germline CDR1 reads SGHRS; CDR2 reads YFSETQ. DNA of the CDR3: TGCGCCAGCAGCTTGGCCTCCTATTCGAACACCGGGGAGCTGTTTTTT. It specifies CASSLASYSNTGELFF.

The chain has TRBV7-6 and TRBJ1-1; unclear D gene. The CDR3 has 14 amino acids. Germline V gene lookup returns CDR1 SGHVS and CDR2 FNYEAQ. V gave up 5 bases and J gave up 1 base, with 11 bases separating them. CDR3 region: CASSPGNWNTEAFF. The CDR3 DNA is TGTGCCAGCAGCCCGGGGAATTGGAACACTGAAGCTTTCTTT.

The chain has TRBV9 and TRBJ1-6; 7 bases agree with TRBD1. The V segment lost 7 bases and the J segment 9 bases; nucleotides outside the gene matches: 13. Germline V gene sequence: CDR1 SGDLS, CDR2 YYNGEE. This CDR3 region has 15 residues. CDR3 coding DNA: TGTGCCAGCGGCGGTAGGCAGGGGGTCGGTTCACCCCTCCACTTT. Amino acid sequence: CASGGRQGVGSPLHF. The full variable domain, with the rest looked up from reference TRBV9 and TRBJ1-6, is DSGVTQTPKHLITATGQRVTLRCSPRSGDLSVYWYQQSLDQGLQFLIQYYNGEERAKGNILERFSAQQFPDLHSELNLSSLELGDSALYFCASGGRQGVGSPLHFGNGTRLTVT.

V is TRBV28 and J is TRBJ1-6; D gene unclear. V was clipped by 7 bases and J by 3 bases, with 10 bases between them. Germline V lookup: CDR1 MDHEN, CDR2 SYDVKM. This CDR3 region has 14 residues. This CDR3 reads CASTSRFYNSPLHF. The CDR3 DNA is TGTGCCAGCACCTCCAGATTCTATAATTCACCCCTCCACTTT. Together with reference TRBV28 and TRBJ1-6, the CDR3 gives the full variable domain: DVKVTQSSRYLVKRTGEKVFLECVQDMDHENMFWYRQDPGLGLRLIYFSYDVKMKEKGDIPEGYSVSREKKERFSLILESASTNQTSMYLCASTSRFYNSPLHFGNGTRLTVT.